This TCR beta chain was retrieved from a study of blood T cell repertoires in COVID-19. Study information: Acute and convalescent COVID-19 specimens originated in the United States, Italy and Spain.

Study processing details: The assay estimated nucleated cells by amplifying reference gene primers. The method was immunoSEQ multiplex PCR; TCRdb's version includes in-frame clones alone and lacks a portion of them. V and J calls and clone size follow that table, whereas D and trimming were derived from the DNA. There are approximately 170,000 clones in the sample; approximately 90% occur only once, and approximately 2% lies in the top ten. Germline CDR1 MDHEN, CDR2 SYDVKM. V gave up 6 bases and J gave up 0 bases, with 14 bases separating them. The CDR3 runs to 15 residues. The clonotype was recovered from a man aged 18 to 35 who had recovered from COVID-19. The gene calls are TRBV28 and TRBJ1-2; D is unresolved. The specimen sequenced was peripheral blood. CDR3 DNA sequence: TGTGCCAGCAGCCAACCGGGTCTAGCTAACTATGGCTACACCTTC. Its protein is CASSQPGLANYGYTF.